The following is a TCR beta chain sequence with its context. What antigen it recognizes has not been identified. The junction does not match germline at one end; this may be a read error. The donors were roughly 39 Caucasian individuals from Russia, aged 6 to 90 years, who were systemically healthy. About 9.6 milliliters of peripheral blood were collected from each donor into EDTA-treated Vacutainer tubes. Ficoll-Paque density-gradient centrifugation was used to isolate PBMCs, with at least 7 million per sample. Trizol reagent was used to extract total RNA from the PBMCs, yielding at least 6 micrograms per sample. The percentages of naive CD45RAhigh/CD27high T cells were determined by flow cytometry on a PBMC aliquot from every donor. The data derive from a study of blood T cells in healthy people across ages (dated by TCRdb to between 2014 and 2017). As for the study more broadly: In model experiments, roughly one uniquely barcoded TCR beta cDNA molecule per two T cells was captured by template switching. The study measured age-related changes in TCR beta repertoire diversity using deep sequencing normalized with unique cDNA molecular identifiers. Donors were grouped into four age groups: young (average roughly 17 years), middle-aged (about 38), aged (62) and long-lived (approximately 78). Donors of different ages were randomly distributed across sequencing lanes to avoid experimental bias. For two donors (one aged 18 to 30 and one aged 80 or older), the study analyzed two additional independent replicas of 1 million unique cDNA reads from the same blood draw. The full study reports these points: Compared with the aged group, the long-lived group had more naive CD4+ T cells, fewer expanded clones and increased TCR diversity, suggesting age selection. Because the CMV infection status of the donors was unknown, age-related changes in expanded clonotypes may potentially have been confounded. Total diversity estimates from one million sequenced T cells were considered lower bounds and underestimates. Bulk unsorted PBMC profiling prevented conclusive comparison of naive and antigen-experienced compartments. Observed TCR beta diversity per million T cells fell roughly linearly with age, and a significant reduction was already apparent by age approximately 40. Observed TCR beta diversity correlated strongly with the percentage of naive T cells measured by flow cytometry.

Library preparation was by 5' RACE. A second about 6 to 11 cycle PCR used a sample-barcoded 5' primer and a J-beta primer mix. Each TCR beta cDNA molecule received a unique molecular identifier from a template-switch 5' adaptor carrying 12 random nucleotides. Each sample yielded at least 2.5 million CDR3-containing paired-end reads. The Mint cDNA synthesis kit, primed by a TRBC-specific oligonucleotide, was used to synthesize first-strand cDNA from all RNA. Following uracil-DNA glycosylase treatment, a first 18-cycle PCR with universal primers M1SS and BC2_uni_R was performed on all cDNA. The authors processed their data as follows. For normalization, 1 million high-quality reads, each with a distinct molecular identifier, were randomly selected from each sample. Reads sharing molecular identifiers were discarded rather than binned into consensus sequences. MiTCR, with a Q25 quality threshold and the strictest error-elimination algorithm, was used for CDR3 identification, clonotype clustering and error correction. A nonparametric unseen species model with Euler transformation was used to estimate a lower bound on total TCR beta diversity. Starting from the raw public reads, TCRdb applied fastp trimming at Q25, assembled clones with MiXCR and retained in-frame beta chains. CDR3 protein duplicates are merged, each entry listing the most common genes and DNA. Clone size and V and J calls follow TCRdb, not the original study. Here the sample has some 1.8 million distinct CDR3 sequences; about two fifths occur a single time. More than 20% of the sample rests with the top ten.

The germline V gene yields MGHRA for CDR1 and YSYEKL for CDR2. The CDR3 sequence holds 17 residues, the cysteine and phenylalanine included. Left in the record is the CDR3 DNA by itself, 51 bases read in frame from the first base. This sequence uses TRBV4-1 and TRBJ2-1, and TRBD2 may be the D gene, going by 6 matching bases. The sequence was obtained from a human donor in good health. The specimen sequenced was blood. The DNA sequence is as follows: TGCGCCAGCAGCCAGGATGGGGGGATTAGCCCCTACGATGAGCAGTTCTTC. It encodes CASSQDGGISPYDEQFF.